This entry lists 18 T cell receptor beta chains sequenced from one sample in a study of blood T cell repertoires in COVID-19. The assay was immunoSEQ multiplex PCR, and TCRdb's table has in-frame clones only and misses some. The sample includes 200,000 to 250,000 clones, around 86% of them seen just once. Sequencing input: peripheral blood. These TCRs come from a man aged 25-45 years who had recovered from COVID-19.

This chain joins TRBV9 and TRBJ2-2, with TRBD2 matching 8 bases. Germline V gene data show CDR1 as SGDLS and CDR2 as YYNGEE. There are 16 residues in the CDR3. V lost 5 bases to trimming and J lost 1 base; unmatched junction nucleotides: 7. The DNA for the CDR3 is TGTGCCAGCAGTCACCTAGCGGGCATGAACACCGGGGAGCTGTTTTTT. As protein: CASSHLAGMNTGELFF.

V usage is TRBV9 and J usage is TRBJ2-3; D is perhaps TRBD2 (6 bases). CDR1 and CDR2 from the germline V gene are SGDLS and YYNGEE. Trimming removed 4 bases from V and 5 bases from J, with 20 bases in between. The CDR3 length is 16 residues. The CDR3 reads CASSQDGEVGRDTQYF. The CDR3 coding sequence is TGTGCCAGCAGCCAAGACGGGGAGGTCGGGCGAGATACGCAGTATTTT.

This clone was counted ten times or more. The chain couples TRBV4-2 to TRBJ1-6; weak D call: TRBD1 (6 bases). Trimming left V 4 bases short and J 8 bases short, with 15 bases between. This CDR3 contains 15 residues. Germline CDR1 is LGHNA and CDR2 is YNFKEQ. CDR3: CASSPAAGVDSPLHF. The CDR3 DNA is TGTGCCAGCAGCCCCGCGGCAGGGGTGGATTCACCCCTCCACTTT.

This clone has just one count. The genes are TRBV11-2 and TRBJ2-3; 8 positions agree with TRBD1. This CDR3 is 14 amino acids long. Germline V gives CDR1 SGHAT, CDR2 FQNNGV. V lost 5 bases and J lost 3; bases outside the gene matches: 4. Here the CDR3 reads CASSPDRGTDTQYF. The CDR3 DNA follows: TGTGCCAGCAGCCCAGACAGGGGTACAGATACGCAGTATTTT.

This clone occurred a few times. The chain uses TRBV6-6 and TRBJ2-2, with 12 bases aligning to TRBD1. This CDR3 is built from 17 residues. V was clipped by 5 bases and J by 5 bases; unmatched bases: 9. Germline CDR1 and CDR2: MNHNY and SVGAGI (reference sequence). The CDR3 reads CASSPSPGQGATGELFF. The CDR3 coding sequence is TGTGCCAGCAGTCCCTCTCCGGGACAGGGGGCGACCGGGGAGCTGTTTTTT.

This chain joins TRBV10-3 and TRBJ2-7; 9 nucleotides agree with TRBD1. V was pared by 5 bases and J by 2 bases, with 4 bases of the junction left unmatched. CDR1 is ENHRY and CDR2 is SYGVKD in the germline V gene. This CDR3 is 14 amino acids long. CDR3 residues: CAISTGTGPYEQYF. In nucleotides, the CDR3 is TGTGCCATCAGTACAGGGACAGGGCCCTACGAGCAGTACTTC.

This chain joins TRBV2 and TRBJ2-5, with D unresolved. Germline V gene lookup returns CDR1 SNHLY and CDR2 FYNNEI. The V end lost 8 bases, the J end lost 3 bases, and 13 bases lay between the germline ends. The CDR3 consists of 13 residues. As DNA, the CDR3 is TGTGCCAGCCAAGCTAAGAACGAAGAGACCCAGTACTTC. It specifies CASQAKNEETQYF.

CDR3 sequence: CASSVGGVADTQYF. CDR3 sequence (DNA): TGTGCCAGCAGCGTTGGGGGGGTAGCGGATACGCAGTATTTT. V usage is TRBV9 and J usage is TRBJ2-3, with 7 nucleotides matching TRBD2. Germline CDR1 is SGDLS and CDR2 is YYNGEE. The CDR3 runs 14 residues. The J segment lost 6 bases and the V segment lost 2 bases, leaving 6 bases of the junction unmatched.

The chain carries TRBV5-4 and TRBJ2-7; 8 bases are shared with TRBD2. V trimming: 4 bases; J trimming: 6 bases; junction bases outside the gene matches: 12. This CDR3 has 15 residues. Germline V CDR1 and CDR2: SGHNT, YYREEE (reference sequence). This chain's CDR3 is CASSRRSGGRGEQYF. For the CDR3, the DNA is TGTGCCAGCAGCCGGCGGAGCGGGGGAAGAGGCGAGCAGTACTTC.

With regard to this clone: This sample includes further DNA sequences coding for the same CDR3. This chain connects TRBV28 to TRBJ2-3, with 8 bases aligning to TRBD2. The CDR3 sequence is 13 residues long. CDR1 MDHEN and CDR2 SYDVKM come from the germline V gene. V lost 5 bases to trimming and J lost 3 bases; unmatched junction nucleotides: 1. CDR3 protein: CASSSGGTDTQYF. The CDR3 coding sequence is TGTGCCAGCAGTAGCGGGGGAACAGATACGCAGTATTTT.

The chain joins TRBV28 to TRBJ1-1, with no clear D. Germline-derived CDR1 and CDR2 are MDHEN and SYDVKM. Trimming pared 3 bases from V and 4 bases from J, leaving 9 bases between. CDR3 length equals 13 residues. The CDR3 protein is CASSFRPGTEAFF. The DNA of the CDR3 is TGTGCCAGCAGTTTCCGGCCAGGCACTGAAGCTTTCTTT. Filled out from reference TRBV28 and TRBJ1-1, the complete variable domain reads DVKVTQSSRYLVKRTGEKVFLECVQDMDHENMFWYRQDPGLGLRLIYFSYDVKMKEKGDIPEGYSVSREKKERFSLILESASTNQTSMYLCASSFRPGTEAFFGQGTRLTVV.

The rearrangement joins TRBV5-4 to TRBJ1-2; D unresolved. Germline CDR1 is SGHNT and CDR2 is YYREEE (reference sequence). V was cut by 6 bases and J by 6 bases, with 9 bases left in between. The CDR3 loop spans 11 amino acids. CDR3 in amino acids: CASNRGDGYTF. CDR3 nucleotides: TGTGCCAGCAATCGGGGAGATGGCTACACCTTC.

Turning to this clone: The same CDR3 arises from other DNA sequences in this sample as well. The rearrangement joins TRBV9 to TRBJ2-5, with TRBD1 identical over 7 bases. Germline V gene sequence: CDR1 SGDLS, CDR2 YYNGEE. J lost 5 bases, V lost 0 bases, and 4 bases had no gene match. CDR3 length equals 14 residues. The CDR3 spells CASSVVGRGETQYF. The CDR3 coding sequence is TGTGCCAGCAGCGTAGTAGGCAGGGGGGAGACCCAGTACTTC. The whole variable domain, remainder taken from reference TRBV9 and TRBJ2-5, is DSGVTQTPKHLITATGQRVTLRCSPRSGDLSVYWYQQSLDQGLQFLIQYYNGEERAKGNILERFSAQQFPDLHSELNLSSLELGDSALYFCASSVVGRGETQYFGPGTRLLVL.

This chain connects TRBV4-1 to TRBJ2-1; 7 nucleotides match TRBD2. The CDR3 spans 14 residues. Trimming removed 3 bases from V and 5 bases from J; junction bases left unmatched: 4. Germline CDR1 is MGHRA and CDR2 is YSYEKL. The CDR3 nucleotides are TGCGCCAGCAGCCAGGGACTACTCAACAATGAGCAGTTCTTC. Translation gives CASSQGLLNNEQFF.

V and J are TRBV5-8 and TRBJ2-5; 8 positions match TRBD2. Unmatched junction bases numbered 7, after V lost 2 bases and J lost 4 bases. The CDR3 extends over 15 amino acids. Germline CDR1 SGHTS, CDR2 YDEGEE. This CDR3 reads CASSFGGGRGETQYF. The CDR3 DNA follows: TGTGCCAGCAGCTTCGGCGGGGGGCGGGGAGAGACCCAGTACTTC.

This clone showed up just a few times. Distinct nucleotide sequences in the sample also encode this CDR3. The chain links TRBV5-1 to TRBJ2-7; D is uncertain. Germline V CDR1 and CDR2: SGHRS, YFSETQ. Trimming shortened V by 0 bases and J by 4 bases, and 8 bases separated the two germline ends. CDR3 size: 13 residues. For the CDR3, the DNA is TGCGCCAGCAGCTTGGCCGCCGGGTACGAGCAGTACTTC. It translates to CASSLAAGYEQYF.

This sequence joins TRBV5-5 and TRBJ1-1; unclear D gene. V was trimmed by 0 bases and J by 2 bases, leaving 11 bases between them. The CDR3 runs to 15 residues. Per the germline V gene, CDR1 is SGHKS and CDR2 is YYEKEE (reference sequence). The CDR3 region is CASSLGGVFNTEAFF. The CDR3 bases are TGTGCCAGCAGCTTGGGAGGTGTTTTTAACACTGAAGCTTTCTTT.

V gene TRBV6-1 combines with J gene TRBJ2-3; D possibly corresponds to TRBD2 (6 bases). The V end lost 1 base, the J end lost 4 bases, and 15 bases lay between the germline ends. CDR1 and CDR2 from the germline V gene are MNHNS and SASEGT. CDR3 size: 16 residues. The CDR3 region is CASSEGQEGPSDTQYF. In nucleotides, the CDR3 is TGTGCCAGCAGTGAAGGTCAGGAGGGACCCTCAGATACGCAGTATTTT.